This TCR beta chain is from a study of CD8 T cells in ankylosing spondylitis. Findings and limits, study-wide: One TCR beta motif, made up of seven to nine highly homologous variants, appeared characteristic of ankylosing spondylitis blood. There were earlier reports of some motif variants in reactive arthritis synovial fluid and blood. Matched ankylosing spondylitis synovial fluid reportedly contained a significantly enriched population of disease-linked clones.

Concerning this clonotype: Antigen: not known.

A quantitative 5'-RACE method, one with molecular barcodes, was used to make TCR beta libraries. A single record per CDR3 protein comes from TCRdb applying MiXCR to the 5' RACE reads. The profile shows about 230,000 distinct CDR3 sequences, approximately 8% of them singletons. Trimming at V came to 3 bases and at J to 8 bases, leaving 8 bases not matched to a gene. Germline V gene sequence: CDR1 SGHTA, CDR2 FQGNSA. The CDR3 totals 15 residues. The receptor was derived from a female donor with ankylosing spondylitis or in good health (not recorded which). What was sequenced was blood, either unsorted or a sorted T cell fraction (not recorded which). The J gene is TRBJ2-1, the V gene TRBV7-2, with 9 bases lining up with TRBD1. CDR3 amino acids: CASSFPGTGLDEQFF. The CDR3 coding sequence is TGTGCCAGCAGCTTCCCCGGGACAGGGCTGGATGAGCAGTTCTTC.